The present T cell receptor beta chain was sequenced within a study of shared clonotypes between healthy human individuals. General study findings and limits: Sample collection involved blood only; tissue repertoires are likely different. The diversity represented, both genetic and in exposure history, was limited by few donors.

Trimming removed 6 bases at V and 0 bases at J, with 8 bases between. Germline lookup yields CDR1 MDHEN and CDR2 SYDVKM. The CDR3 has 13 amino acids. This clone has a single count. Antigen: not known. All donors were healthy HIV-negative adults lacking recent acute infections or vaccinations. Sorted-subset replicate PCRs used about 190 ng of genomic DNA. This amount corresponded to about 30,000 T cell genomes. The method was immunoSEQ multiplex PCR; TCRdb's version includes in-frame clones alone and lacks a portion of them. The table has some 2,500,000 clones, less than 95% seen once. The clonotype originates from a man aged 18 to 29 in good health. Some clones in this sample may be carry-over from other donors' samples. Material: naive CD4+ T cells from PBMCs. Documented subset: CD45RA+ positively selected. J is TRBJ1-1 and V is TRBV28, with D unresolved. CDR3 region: CASSWDMNTEAFF. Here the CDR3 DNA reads TGTGCCAGCAGCTGGGATATGAACACTGAAGCTTTCTTT.